The present T cell receptor beta chain was sequenced within a study of T cells in Graves' hyperthyroidism and ophthalmopathy. Study-wide points: Ophthalmopathy stood apart from stable hyperthyroidism in a 13 V-J model.

The junction had 6 bases not matched to a gene; V was cut back by 2 bases and J by 8 bases. The CDR3 extends over 15 amino acids. Germline V gives CDR1 SNHLY, CDR2 FYNNEI. This clonotype was found many times. Antigen: not known. RNA transcripts yielded amplified TCR beta CDR3 regions. RT-PCR in the first round (using the HTBI primer set) targeted the TCR CDR3. TCRdb re-analysed the multiplex PCR reads in MiXCR, keeping a single row per CDR3 protein. The sample shows a few hundred thousand distinct CDR3 sequences, roughly 13% of them seen only once. The TCR sequence derives from a woman aged 18-35 years with Graves' hyperthyroidism. The material sequenced was blood. The chain links TRBV2 to TRBJ2-1, with TRBD1 matching over 10 bases. The CDR3 spells CASSEQGQGPDEQFF. The CDR3 nucleotides are TGTGCCAGCAGTGAACAGGGACAGGGGCCGGATGAGCAGTTCTTC.